Listed here are 15 T cell receptor beta chains from one sample, sequenced in a study of human T cells and chemical hapten exposure. The time point: patch test 2, 6 weeks after DPC sensitization. Treatment in this sample: therapeutic diphenylcyclopropenone sensitization with weekly scalp DPC. TCRdb called the RACE reads again in MiXCR, with one record for every CDR3 protein. The sample has roughly 380,000 distinct CDR3 sequences, about 6% seen once. The sample here was whole blood, taken in connection with sensitization to the hapten diphenylcyclopropenone (DPC). These receptors all stem from a woman in her late teens or twenties with alopecia areata. Some clones in this sample may be carry-over from other donors' samples.

In this sample, this clonotype turned up many times. The chain combines TRBV29-1 with TRBJ1-1; 7 bases line up with TRBD1. Germline V gene data show CDR1 as SQVTM and CDR2 as ANQGSEA. The CDR3 runs to 12 residues. Trimming cost V 6 bases and J 7 bases; bases outside gene matches: 8. CDR3 sequence: CSVQGGRYEAFF. CDR3 in DNA: TGCAGCGTCCAAGGGGGCCGCTATGAAGCTTTCTTT.

In this sample, this clonotype turned up a few times. This chain joins TRBV27 and TRBJ2-3; TRBD2 agrees at 8 bases. The CDR3 runs to 15 residues. The trim removed 6 bases at V and 7 bases at J, leaving 12 bases unmatched. Germline CDR1 is MNHEY and CDR2 is SMNVEV (reference sequence). In DNA, the CDR3 is TGTGCCAGCAGAATCGAGGCGGGGGGACCGAATACGCAGTATTTT. It is translated as CASRIEAGGPNTQYF.

V usage is TRBV6-5 and J usage is TRBJ2-6; 7 bases agree with TRBD1. This CDR3 region has 17 residues. The J segment lost 0 bases and the V segment lost 6 bases, leaving 8 bases of the junction unmatched. Germline CDR1 and CDR2: MNHEY and SVGAGI. The DNA for the CDR3 is TGTGCCAGCAGGATTACAGGGGCACTCTCTGGGGCCAACGTCCTGACTTTC. This gives the protein CASRITGALSGANVLTF.

The rearrangement uses TRBV14 and TRBJ2-3; tentative D call: TRBD1 (6 bases). CDR1 SGHDN and CDR2 FVKESK come from the germline V gene. CDR3 length: 17 residues. V was pared by 0 bases and J by 5 bases, with 18 bases between. The CDR3: CASSQDEIILQGDTQYF. The CDR3 coding sequence is TGTGCCAGCAGCCAAGATGAAATCATTTTACAGGGAGATACGCAGTATTTT.

This clonotype was recorded at least ten times. J is TRBJ2-7 and V is TRBV3-1; tentatively, D is TRBD1 or TRBD2 (5 bases each). The CDR3 loop spans 16 amino acids. V dropped 0 bases and J dropped 4 bases, with 16 bases sitting between them. Germline V gene sequence: CDR1 LGHDT, CDR2 YNNKEL (reference sequence). This CDR3 reads CASSQDLGSWGYEQYF. DNA for the CDR3: TGTGCCAGCAGCCAAGATCTTGGATCTTGGGGGTACGAGCAGTACTTC.

A word on this clonotype: Likely a read error: the CDR3 ends without its conserved phenylalanine or tryptophan. The V call is TRBV4-3, the J call TRBJ2-2; 8 bases are shared with TRBD1. The CDR3 has 15 amino acids. Trimming removed 1 base from V and 3 bases from J; junction bases left unmatched: 1. The germline gives CDR1 LGHNA, CDR2 YSLEER. CDR3 loop: CASSQAGGHTGELFS. In nucleotides, the CDR3 is TGCGCCAGCAGCCAAGCAGGGGGCCACACCGGGGAGCTGTTTTCT.

This clonotype has a count of ten or more. The chain couples TRBV7-9 to TRBJ1-1; D uncertain. CDR1 is SEHNR, CDR2 FQNEAQ, per germline (reference sequence). This CDR3 contains 11 residues. Trimming removed 1 base at V and 8 bases at J, with 5 bases between. CDR3 nucleotide sequence: TGTGCCAGCAGCTTAGGACAAGAAGCTTTCTTT. The encoded protein is CASSLGQEAFF.

This clonotype was seen many times. The chain carries TRBV5-1 and TRBJ2-5; 7 nucleotides match TRBD2. V was clipped by 0 bases and J by 5 bases; unmatched bases: 1. This CDR3 contains 13 residues. Germline V gives CDR1 SGHRS, CDR2 YFSETQ. CDR3: CASSLGGGETQYF. The CDR3 DNA reads as TGCGCCAGCAGCTTGGGCGGGGGTGAGACCCAGTACTTC.

The chain uses TRBV6-4 and TRBJ2-1, with D perhaps being TRBD1 or TRBD2 (5 bases each). Deletions cut 2 bases from V and 7 bases from J, with 15 bases between. The germline gives CDR1 MRHNA, CDR2 SNTAGT. This CDR3 contains 15 residues. The CDR3 sequence is CASSDGTSSANEQFF. The CDR3 region has the DNA TGTGCCAGCAGTGACGGGACCTCCTCAGCAAATGAGCAGTTCTTC.

J is TRBJ1-6 and V is TRBV6-6; a possible D gene is TRBD1 (6 bases). CDR3 size: 17 residues. V dropped 6 bases and J dropped 8 bases, with 23 bases sitting between them. The germline gives CDR1 MNHNY, CDR2 SVGAGI (reference sequence). CDR3 sequence reads: CASRYTTGALNYSPLHF. The CDR3 coding sequence is TGTGCCAGCAGATACACGACAGGAGCTTTAAACTATTCACCCCTCCACTTT.

Ten or more counts support this clonotype. The chain carries TRBV14 and TRBJ1-1; D is unresolved. Germline loops: CDR1 SGHDN, CDR2 FVKESK. This CDR3 has 13 amino acids. The ends were cut back, 7 bases at V and 3 bases at J, with 12 bases in the middle. The DNA of the CDR3 is TGTGCCAGCACGAGGCAGCTCCACACTGAAGCTTTCTTT. This sequence encodes CASTRQLHTEAFF.

This clonotype showed up many times. This chain connects TRBV4-3 to TRBJ1-6; 7 nucleotides match TRBD1. There are 17 residues in the CDR3. J lost 5 bases, V lost 0 bases, and 7 bases had no gene match. Germline lookup yields CDR1 LGHNA and CDR2 YSLEER. The CDR3 sequence: CASSQDPDGTDNSPLHF. As DNA, the CDR3 is TGCGCCAGCAGCCAAGATCCGGACGGGACAGATAATTCACCCCTCCACTTT.

V gene TRBV7-9 combines with J gene TRBJ2-2, with 9 bases matching TRBD2. The CDR3 runs to 16 residues. V lost 5 bases to trimming and J lost 4 bases; unmatched junction nucleotides: 8. The germline V gene has CDR1 SEHNR and CDR2 FQNEAQ (reference sequence). CDR3 amino acids: CASSDTSGQGTGELFF. The DNA for the CDR3 is TGTGCCAGCAGCGATACTAGCGGGCAGGGCACCGGGGAGCTGTTTTTT. The full variable domain, rest sourced from reference TRBV7-9 and TRBJ2-2, is DTGVSQNPRHKITKRGQNVTFRCDPISEHNRLYWYRQTLGQGPEFLTYFQNEAQLEKSRLLSDRFSAERPKGSFSTLEIQRTEQGDSAMYLCASSDTSGQGTGELFFGEGSRLTVL.

The CDR3 DNA follows: TGCAGCGTTGATGAGGGTGCGGCCACAGATACGCAGTATTTT. Translation gives CSVDEGAATDTQYF. The chain has TRBV29-1 and TRBJ2-3, with D maybe TRBD2 (5 bases). CDR3 size: 14 residues. CDR1 SQVTM and CDR2 ANQGSEA come from the germline V gene. Trimming removed 3 bases from V and 2 bases from J, with 12 bases in between.

This chain links TRBV20-1 with TRBJ1-1, with a weak D call TRBD1 (5 bases). Germline V lookup: CDR1 DFQATT, CDR2 SNEGSKA (reference sequence). The CDR3 covers 14 residues. CDR3 amino acids: CRGVRDRGIGEAFF. The CDR3 coding sequence is TGCAGGGGGGTTAGGGACCGAGGGATCGGTGAAGCTTTCTTT.